These T cell receptor beta chains were read from a single sample in a study of T-cell memory formation after mild COVID-19. TCRdb redid the calling of the 5' RACE reads with MiXCR, one entry per CDR3 protein. The sample carries about 130,000 distinct CDR3 sequences, 5% to 6.5% recorded once. The sequenced sample was PBMCs or a T cell subset sorted from them (not recorded which). These TCRs come from an adult woman who had mild COVID-19 (a few samples of this study predate the infection). Cell type and time point are not known. Each CDR3 is given with its conserved first and last residue. The D gene is left open where the match is weak. Not every row has a clone size; where given, it reads once, few, many or a size class.

>TRBV20-1|NA|16|TRBJ2-3|TRBD2
TGCAGTGCTAGAGACTTACTAGCGGGGGCCACAGATACGCAGTATTTT
CSARDLLAGATDTQYF
>TRBV6-1|few|15|TRBJ1-5|TRBD1
TGTGCCACCTCTAGCGACAGGGGAGGCAATCAGCCCCAGCATTTT
CATSSDRGGNQPQHF
>TRBV7-9|many|21|TRBJ2-3|TRBD2
TGTGCCAGCAGCCCCGCTTGGCTTACCGGGACTAGCGGGAGGGCAACAGATACGCAGTATTTT
CASSPAWLTGTSGRATDTQYF
>TRBV7-8|many|12|TRBJ1-6|NA
TGTGCCAGCAGCTCCAGGACCTCACCCCTCCACTTT
CASSSRTSPLHF
>TRBV18|NA|13|TRBJ1-1|NA
TGTGCCAGCTCACGGGAGATGAACACTGAAGCTTTCTTT
CASSREMNTEAFF
>TRBV12-3/TRBV12-4|once|13|TRBJ2-1|NA
TGTGCCAGCAGTTTCGCCACTCCCCATGAGCAGTTCTTC
CASSFATPHEQFF
>TRBV7-8|many|15|TRBJ2-1|TRBD1
TGTGCCAGCAGCCTTGGACAGGGGAACTACAATGAGCAGTTCTTC
CASSLGQGNYNEQFF
>TRBV19|few|15|TRBJ2-7|TRBD2
TGTGCCAGTAGTAGGGTCGATAGCGGGACCTACGAGCAGTACTTC
CASSRVDSGTYEQYF
>TRBV20-1|many|16|TRBJ2-7|TRBD1
TGCAGTGCTAGAGGGGTCACAGGGGGCGCTTCACCCGAGCAGTACTTC
CSARGVTGGASPEQYF
>TRBV7-9|many|15|TRBJ1-2|NA
TGTGCCAGCAGCTTAGAATCGGGATGGAGGTATGGCTACACCTTC
CASSLESGWRYGYTF
>TRBV7-3|many|14|TRBJ2-5|NA
TGTGCCAGCAGCCCCCTCGTGGGAATCGGGACCCAGTACTTC
CASSPLVGIGTQYF
>TRBV18|many|15|TRBJ2-5|NA
TGTGCCAGCTCACCTGGCCTGGACAGTGGCGAGACCCAGTACTTC
CASSPGLDSGETQYF
>TRBV4-1|many|14|TRBJ2-3|NA
TGCGCCAGCAGCCAAGTAGCAGTTAGTGGTACGCAGTATTTT
CASSQVAVSGTQYF
>TRBV7-3|NA|13|TRBJ2-1|TRBD2
TGTGCCAGCAGCTTGGAGCTAGCGGGGGAGCAGTTCTTC
CASSLELAGEQFF
>TRBV7-8|NA|14|TRBJ2-5|NA
TGTGCCAGCAACTCCCAGGGGAGGGGGGAGACCCAGTACTTC
CASNSQGRGETQYF
>TRBV27|NA|13|TRBJ1-1|NA
TGTGCCAGCCGGGCGGGGGGCAGCACTGAAGCTTTCTTT
CASRAGGSTEAFF
>TRBV5-1|NA|16|TRBJ2-7|NA
TGCGCCAGCAGCAAGTCCTCGGAGACCCCAAGGAACGAGCAGTACTTC
CASSKSSETPRNEQYF
>TRBV18|NA|14|TRBJ2-7|NA
TGTGCCAGCTCCAGTACCCAAGGAACTTACGAGCAGTACTTC
CASSSTQGTYEQYF
>TRBV20-1|few|14|TRBJ2-7|TRBD2
TGCAGTGCTAGAGGACTAGCGGGAATCTACGAGCAGTACTTC
CSARGLAGIYEQYF
>TRBV20-1|many|13|TRBJ1-2|NA
TGCAGTGCTAGAGTTTGGGGCCACTATGGCTACACCTTC
CSARVWGHYGYTF
>TRBV6-6|NA|14|TRBJ2-3|TRBD2
TGTGCCAGCACCCCCCGGGGGGGCACAGATACGCAGTATTTT
CASTPRGGTDTQYF
>TRBV12-3/TRBV12-4|few|11|TRBJ2-1|NA
TGTGCCAGCAGTTCCGTAGGGGAGCAGTTCTTC
CASSSVGEQFF
>TRBV7-9|many|13|TRBJ1-2|NA
TGTGCCAGCAGCTTAGAGTCCGGGGTCGGCTACACCTTC
CASSLESGVGYTF
>TRBV5-1|many|14|TRBJ2-4|NA
TGCGCCAGCAGCTTACAGGGAGGGGAAAACATTCAGTACTTC
CASSLQGGENIQYF
>TRBV2|NA|17|TRBJ2-2|TRBD1
TGTGCCAGCAATGGTAGGGACAGGCGAACGACCACCGGGGAGCTGTTTTTT
CASNGRDRRTTTGELFF